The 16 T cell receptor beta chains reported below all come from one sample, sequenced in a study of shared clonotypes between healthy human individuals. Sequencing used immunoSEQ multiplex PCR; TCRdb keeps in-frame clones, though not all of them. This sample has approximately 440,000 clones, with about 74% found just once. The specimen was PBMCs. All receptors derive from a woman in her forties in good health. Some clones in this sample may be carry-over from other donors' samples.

The CDR3 region has the DNA TGCGCCAGCAGCGTCCGGGACCAGGGGGCCTCAGATACGCAGTATTTT. Translation gives CASSVRDQGASDTQYF. The rearrangement uses TRBV5-1 and TRBJ2-3, with TRBD1 matching over 8 bases. The CDR3 spans 16 residues. Per the germline V gene, CDR1 is SGHRS and CDR2 is YFSETQ. Germline trimming cut 4 bases from V and 4 bases from J; bases unmatched to any gene: 11.

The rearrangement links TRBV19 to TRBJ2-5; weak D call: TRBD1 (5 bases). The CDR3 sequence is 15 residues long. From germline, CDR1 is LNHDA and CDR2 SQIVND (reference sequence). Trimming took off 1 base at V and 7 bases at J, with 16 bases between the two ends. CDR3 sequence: CASSIAAQASGTQYF. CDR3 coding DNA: TGTGCCAGTAGTATAGCGGCACAGGCTTCAGGGACCCAGTACTTC.

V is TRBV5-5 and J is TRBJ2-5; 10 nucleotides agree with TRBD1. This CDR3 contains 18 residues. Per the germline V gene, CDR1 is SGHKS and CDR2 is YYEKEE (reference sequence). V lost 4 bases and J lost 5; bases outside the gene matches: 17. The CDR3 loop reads CASSLGTGEYWSGETQYF. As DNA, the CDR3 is TGTGCCAGCAGCCTCGGGACAGGGGAATACTGGAGCGGTGAGACCCAGTACTTC.

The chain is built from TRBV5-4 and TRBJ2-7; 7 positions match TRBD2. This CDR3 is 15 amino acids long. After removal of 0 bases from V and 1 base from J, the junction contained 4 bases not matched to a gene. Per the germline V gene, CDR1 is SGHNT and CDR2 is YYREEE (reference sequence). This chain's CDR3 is CASSLAAGESYEQYF. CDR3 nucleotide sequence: TGTGCCAGCAGCTTGGCCGCGGGAGAGTCCTACGAGCAGTACTTC. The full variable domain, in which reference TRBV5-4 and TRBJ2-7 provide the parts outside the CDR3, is ETGVTQSPTHLIKTRGQQVTLRCSSQSGHNTVSWYQQALGQGPQFIFQYYREEENGRGNFPPRFSGLQFPNYSSELNVNALELDDSALYLCASSLAAGESYEQYFGPGTRLTVT.

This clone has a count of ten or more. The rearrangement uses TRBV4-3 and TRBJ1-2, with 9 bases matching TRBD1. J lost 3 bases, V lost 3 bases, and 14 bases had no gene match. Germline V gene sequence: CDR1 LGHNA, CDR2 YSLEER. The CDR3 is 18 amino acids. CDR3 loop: CASSQDRGVRVVDYGYTF. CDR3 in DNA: TGCGCCAGCAGCCAGGACAGGGGAGTTCGGGTTGTGGACTATGGCTACACCTTC.

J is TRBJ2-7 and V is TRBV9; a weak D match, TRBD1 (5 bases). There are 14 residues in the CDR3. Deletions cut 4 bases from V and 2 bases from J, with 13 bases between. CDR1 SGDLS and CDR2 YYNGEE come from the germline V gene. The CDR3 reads CASSSQGVPYEQYF. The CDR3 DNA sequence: TGTGCCAGCAGCTCGCAAGGGGTTCCCTACGAGCAGTACTTC.

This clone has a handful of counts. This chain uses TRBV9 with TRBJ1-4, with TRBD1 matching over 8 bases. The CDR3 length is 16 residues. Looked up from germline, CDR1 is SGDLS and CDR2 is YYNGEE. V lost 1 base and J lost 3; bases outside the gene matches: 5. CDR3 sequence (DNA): TGTGCCAGCAGCGTATCCGACAGGGGAGCTAATGAAAAACTGTTTTTT. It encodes CASSVSDRGANEKLFF. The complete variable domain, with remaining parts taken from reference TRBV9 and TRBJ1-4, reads DSGVTQTPKHLITATGQRVTLRCSPRSGDLSVYWYQQSLDQGLQFLIQYYNGEERAKGNILERFSAQQFPDLHSELNLSSLELGDSALYFCASSVSDRGANEKLFFGSGTQLSVL.

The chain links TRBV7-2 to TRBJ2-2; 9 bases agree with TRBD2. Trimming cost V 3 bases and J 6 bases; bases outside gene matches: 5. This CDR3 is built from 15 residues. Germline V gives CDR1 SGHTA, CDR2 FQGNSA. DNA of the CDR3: TGTGCCAGCAGCTTCCCAGCGGGAGGATCCGGGGAGCTGTTTTTT. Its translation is CASSFPAGGSGELFF.

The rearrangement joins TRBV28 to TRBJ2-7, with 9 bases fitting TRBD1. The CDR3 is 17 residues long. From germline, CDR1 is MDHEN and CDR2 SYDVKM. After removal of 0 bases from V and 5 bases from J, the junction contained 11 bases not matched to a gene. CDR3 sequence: CASSLWPPGQGSNEQYF. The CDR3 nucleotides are TGTGCCAGCAGTTTATGGCCCCCCGGACAGGGGTCGAACGAGCAGTACTTC. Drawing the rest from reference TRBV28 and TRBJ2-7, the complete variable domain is DVKVTQSSRYLVKRTGEKVFLECVQDMDHENMFWYRQDPGLGLRLIYFSYDVKMKEKGDIPEGYSVSREKKERFSLILESASTNQTSMYLCASSLWPPGQGSNEQYFGPGTRLTVT.

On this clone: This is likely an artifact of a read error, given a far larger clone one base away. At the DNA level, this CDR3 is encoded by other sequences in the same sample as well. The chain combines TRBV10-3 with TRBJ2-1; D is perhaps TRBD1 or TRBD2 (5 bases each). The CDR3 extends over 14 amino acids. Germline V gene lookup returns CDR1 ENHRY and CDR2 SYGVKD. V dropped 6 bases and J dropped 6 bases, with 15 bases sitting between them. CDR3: CAISGTSLGNEQFF. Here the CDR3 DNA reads TGTGCCATCAGCGGGACCAGCCTGGGCAATGAGCAGTTCTTC.

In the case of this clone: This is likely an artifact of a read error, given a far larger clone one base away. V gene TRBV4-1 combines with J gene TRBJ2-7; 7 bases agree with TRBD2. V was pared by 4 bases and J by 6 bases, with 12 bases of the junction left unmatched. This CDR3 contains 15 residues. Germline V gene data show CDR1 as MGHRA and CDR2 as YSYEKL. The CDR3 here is CASSLDPRGGPEQYF. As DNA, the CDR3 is TGCGCCAGCAGCCTAGATCCAAGGGGAGGGCCCGAGCAGTACTTC.

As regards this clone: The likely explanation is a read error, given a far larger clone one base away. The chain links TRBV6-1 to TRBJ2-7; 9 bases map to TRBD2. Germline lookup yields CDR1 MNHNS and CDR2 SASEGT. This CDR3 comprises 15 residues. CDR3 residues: CAGSGESGGSYEQYF. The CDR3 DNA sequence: TGTGCCGGCAGTGGTGAGAGCGGGGGGTCCTACGAGCAGTACTTC.

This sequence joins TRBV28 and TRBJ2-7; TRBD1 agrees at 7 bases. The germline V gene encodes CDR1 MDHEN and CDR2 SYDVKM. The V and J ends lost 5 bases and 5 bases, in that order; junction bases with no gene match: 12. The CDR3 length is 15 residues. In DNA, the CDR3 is TGTGCCAGCAGTGGGGCGGACAGGCTAGGGGACGAGCAGTACTTC. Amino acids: CASSGADRLGDEQYF. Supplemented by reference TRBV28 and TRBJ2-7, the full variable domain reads DVKVTQSSRYLVKRTGEKVFLECVQDMDHENMFWYRQDPGLGLRLIYFSYDVKMKEKGDIPEGYSVSREKKERFSLILESASTNQTSMYLCASSGADRLGDEQYFGPGTRLTVT.

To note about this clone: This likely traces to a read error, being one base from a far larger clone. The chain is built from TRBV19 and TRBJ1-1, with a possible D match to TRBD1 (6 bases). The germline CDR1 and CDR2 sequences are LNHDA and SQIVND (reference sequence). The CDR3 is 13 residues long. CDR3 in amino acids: CASRGQPNTETFF. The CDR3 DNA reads TGTGCCAGCCGGGGGCAGCCGAACACTGAAACTTTCTTT.

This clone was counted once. CDR3 nucleotides: TGTGCCAGCAGCTTTTCGGGACTAGCGAGCGAGCAGTACTTC. Its protein is CASSFSGLASEQYF. The rearrangement uses TRBV7-8 and TRBJ2-7, with TRBD2 identical over 10 bases. The CDR3 is 14 residues long. V trimming: 3 bases; J trimming: 6 bases; junction bases outside the gene matches: 5. Germline V lookup: CDR1 SGHVS, CDR2 FQNEAQ.

This CDR3 is CASSSDGGLEEPQHF. In nucleotides, the CDR3 is TGTGCCAGCAGCTCCGACGGGGGGCTCGAGGAGCCCCAGCATTTT. V gene TRBV4-2 combines with J gene TRBJ1-5, with D perhaps matching TRBD1 (6 bases). This CDR3 region has 15 residues. The V and J ends lost 5 bases and 8 bases respectively, with 19 bases between them. CDR1 LGHNA and CDR2 YNFKEQ come from the germline V gene.